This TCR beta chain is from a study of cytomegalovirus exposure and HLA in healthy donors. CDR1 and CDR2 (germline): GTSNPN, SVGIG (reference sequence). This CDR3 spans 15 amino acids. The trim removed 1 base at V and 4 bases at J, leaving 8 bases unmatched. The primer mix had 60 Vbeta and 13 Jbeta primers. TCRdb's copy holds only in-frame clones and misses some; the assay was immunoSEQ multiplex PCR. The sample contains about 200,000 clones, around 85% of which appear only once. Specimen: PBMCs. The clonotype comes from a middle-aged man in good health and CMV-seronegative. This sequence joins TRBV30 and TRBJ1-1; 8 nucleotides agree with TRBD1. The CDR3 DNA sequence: TGTGCCTGGAGTGCCCTCAGGGGGCCCGGCACTGAAGCTTTCTTT. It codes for CAWSALRGPGTEAFF.